The TCR beta chain under discussion was sequenced for a study of beta chain features in type 1 diabetes. The study, taken as a whole, reports: Reduced insertions and increased deletions marked VDJ junctions in type 1 diabetes patients.

V was cut by 4 bases and J by 8 bases, with 14 bases left in between. From germline, CDR1 is MGHDK and CDR2 SYGVNS. The CDR3 consists of 13 residues. This clone was seen a few times. Its specificity is unknown. Of the isolated RNA, all was reverse transcribed, and so the sequenced material was expressed TCRB transcripts. Sequenced by immunoSEQ multiplex PCR; TCRdb stores in-frame clones only, minus some. The table shows 300,000 to 350,000 clones, with 14% occurring only once. The rearrangement uses TRBV25-1 and TRBJ1-2; tentative D call: TRBD1 (5 bases). The TCR originated in a man aged 30 to 39 in good health. Sequenced material: central memory CD4+ T cells from blood. In DNA form, the CDR3 reads TGTGCCAGCAGTGTGATGGGGCGGGAAGGCTACACCTTC. Amino acids: CASSVMGREGYTF.